This TCR beta chain comes out of a study of blood T cell repertoires in COVID-19. In the original analysis: It was from reference gene primer amplification that nucleated cell counts were estimated. TCRdb keeps only in-frame clones here, not all; method: immunoSEQ multiplex PCR. V, J and clone size were drawn from that table, and D and trimming were deduced from the DNA. This table has 170,000 or so clones, over 75% appearing once. Per the germline V gene, CDR1 is GTSNPN and CDR2 is SVGIG (reference sequence). The CDR3 totals 15 residues. Trimming cost V 3 bases and J 3 bases; bases outside gene matches: 7.

This rearrangement joins TRBV30 to TRBJ2-7, with 11 positions matching TRBD1. Sample: PBMCs or T cells enriched from blood (not recorded which). This clonotype originated in a woman between 50 and 59 years old who had recovered from COVID-19. CDR3 bases: TGTGCCTGGAGCCTCCGGGGGACAGGGGGCTACGAGCAGTACTTC. This gives the protein CAWSLRGTGGYEQYF.